The entry that follows covers one T cell receptor beta chain sequence. What it recognizes is unknown. Roughly 1-10 million cryopreserved PBMC were held in samples before DNA extraction. Running of the v3.0 immunoSEQ assay took place at survey level. The protocol was immunoSEQ multiplex PCR, while the TCRdb copy is restricted to in-frame clones and leaves out a portion. The sample lists fewer than 55,000 clones, over 90% occurring once. This record comes from a study of long-term antiretroviral therapy in people with HIV. Study results and caveats: Collection spanned 2004 to 2017; ART regimens may be less effective than current ones. Repertoires in HIV (unlike those of controls) had narrower CDR3 length ranges. ART-treated samples gained diversity yet remained below transplant donor controls.

The source of this sequence is a woman aged 45-65 years with HIV. The sequencing used unsorted PBMCs, collected 3.7 years after starting antiretroviral therapy.

CDR3 sequence: CASSESGGLNTGELFF. CDR3 coding DNA: TGTGCCAGCAGTGAATCGGGGGGCCTCAACACCGGGGAGCTGTTTTTT. This chain links TRBV2 with TRBJ2-2; D may be TRBD2 (7 bases). The CDR3 consists of 16 residues. Between the trimmed V and J ends, which lost 2 bases and 2 bases, there was a span of 12 bases. CDR1 and CDR2 from the germline V gene are SNHLY and FYNNEI.